Listed here is a single TCR beta chain. This clonotype was picked up many times. The target of this receptor is not known. Nothing much larger sits one base from this clone, and base qualities are not available. Systemically healthy Caucasian individuals from Russia, 39 in total and aged about 6 to 100 years, were included as donors. Each donor gave ten milliliters of peripheral blood, collected into EDTA-treated Vacutainer tubes. Ficoll-Paque density-gradient centrifugation was used to isolate PBMCs, with at least 7 million per sample. Trizol reagent was used to extract total RNA from the PBMCs, yielding at least 5.5 micrograms per sample. Naive CD45RAhigh/CD27high T cell percentages were measured by flow cytometry on a PBMC aliquot from every donor. CDR1 and CDR2, per the germline V gene (reference sequence), are LNHDA and SQIVND. The CDR3 goes from the cysteine to the phenylalanine over 13 residues. The kept DNA is CDR3 alone, 39 bases in frame from the first base. The V and J ends are trimmed by 7 bases and 3 bases, leaving 11 bases between them.

This specimen belongs to a study of blood T cells in healthy people across ages (dated by TCRdb to 2015 to 2017). Study-wide context: Template switching captured roughly one uniquely barcoded TCR beta cDNA molecule per two T cells in model experiments. Using deep sequencing normalized with unique cDNA molecular identifiers, the study measured how TCR beta repertoire diversity changes with age. Donors were grouped into four age groups: young (average approximately 16 years), middle-aged (39), aged (62) and long-lived (just over 80). To avoid experimental bias, donors of different ages were randomly spread across the sequencing lanes. The study analyzed two additional independent replicas of 1 million unique cDNA reads from the same blood draw for two donors, one aged 18 to 30 and one aged 80 or older. The research as a whole found: Bulk unsorted PBMC profiling prevented conclusive comparison of naive and antigen-experienced compartments. Compared with the aged group, more naive CD4+ T cells, fewer expanded clones and increased TCR diversity were shown by the long-lived group, suggesting age selection. Estimates of total diversity from one million sequenced T cells were regarded as lower bounds and underestimates. The CMV infection status of donors was not known, potentially confounding age-related changes in expanded clonotypes. There was a strong correlation between observed TCR beta diversity and the percentage of naive T cells measured by flow cytometry. Observed TCR beta diversity per million T cells fell roughly linearly with age, and a significant reduction was already apparent by age approximately 40.

The method was 5' RACE. Sequenced on an Illumina HiSeq 2500. A second PCR of roughly 6 to 12 cycles was performed with a sample-barcoded 5' primer and a J-beta primer mix. Each TCR beta cDNA molecule received a unique molecular identifier from a template-switch 5' adaptor carrying 12 random nucleotides. Each sample yielded at least 3 million CDR3-containing paired-end reads. The Mint cDNA synthesis kit, primed by a TRBC-specific oligonucleotide, was used to synthesize first-strand cDNA from all RNA. After uracil-DNA glycosylase treatment, a first 18-cycle PCR used universal primers M1SS and BC2_uni_R on all cDNA. Per the original workflow: Each sample was normalized by randomly selecting 1 million high-quality reads, each carrying a distinct molecular identifier. Instead of being binned into consensus sequences, reads that shared molecular identifiers were thrown out. MiTCR, run with a Q25 quality threshold and the strictest error-elimination algorithm, handled CDR3 identification, clonotype clustering and error correction. Lower-bound total TCR beta diversity was estimated with a nonparametric unseen species model using Euler transformation. The public reads were reanalyzed by TCRdb: fastp trimming at Q25, MiXCR alignment, in-frame beta chains only. When rows share a CDR3 protein, they turn into one entry using the most common DNA and genes. The V and J calls come from TCRdb's annotation, not from the publication. The sample records 650,000 to 800,000 distinct CDR3 sequences, roughly 44% of which are singletons. The ten largest clones capture approximately 20% of the sample.

The V and J genes are TRBV19 and TRBJ2-3; no D gene is confidently identified. This sequence originates from a man aged 55-75 years in good health. Sequencing was done on a sample of blood. The CDR3 protein is CASTRTRTDTQYF. Read as DNA, the sequence is TGTGCCAGTACCCGGACCAGGACAGATACGCAGTATTTT.